This T cell receptor beta chain came from a study of early T cells in non-severe SARS-CoV-2 infection. cDNA molecules, individually, were tagged with unique molecular identifiers. TCRdb reprocessed the 5' RACE reads via MiXCR and lists one record per CDR3 protein. The table has 25,000 to 30,000 distinct CDR3 sequences, 3.5% to 4.5% seen once. The CDR3 consists of 16 residues. After removal of 2 bases from V and 3 bases from J, the junction contained 7 bases not matched to a gene. This TCR was sampled from an adult who was a healthcare worker with PCR-confirmed SARS-CoV-2 infection or an uninfected control (not recorded which). The V call is TRBV12-3 or TRBV12-4, the J call TRBJ2-3; 8 nucleotides match TRBD2. The sample comprised whole blood. CDR3 in DNA: TGTGCCAGCAGTTTAAGCGTCGGGGGGGTGACAGATACGCAGTATTTT. It encodes CASSLSVGGVTDTQYF.